This TCR beta chain was captured by sequencing in a study of beta chain features in type 1 diabetes. The overall study: The patient and healthy donor groups were comparable for age, gender and cell yields. Study-wide findings and caveats: Patients showed naive, central memory and Treg TCRB repertoires that appeared more similar than those of healthy donors. Across all four CD4+ subsets, people with type 1 diabetes showed modestly shorter TCRB CDR3s.

In regard to this clone: Its specificity is unknown.

The authors sorted CD4+ naive, central memory, regulatory and stem cell-like memory cells via CD45RO/CCR7/CD25/CD127/CD95/CD27. V dropped 5 bases and J dropped 5 bases, with 17 bases sitting between them. Germline V gene sequence: CDR1 SGHTA, CDR2 FQGNSA. The CDR3 spans 15 residues. What was sequenced were expressed TCRB transcripts, since all of the isolated RNA had been reverse transcribed. Sequenced by immunoSEQ multiplex PCR; TCRdb stores in-frame clones only, minus some. The table includes around 340,000 clones, approximately 9.7% detected once. The chain joins TRBV7-2 to TRBJ2-3; tentative D call: TRBD2 (5 bases). This receptor was obtained from a man aged 25 to 40 with type 1 diabetes. The specimen was central memory CD4+ T cells from blood. Written as DNA, the CDR3 is TGTGCCAGCAGCCTGGGGAGATTGGGAGTAGATACGCAGTATTTT. It is translated as CASSLGRLGVDTQYF.